This T cell receptor (beta chain) was identified in a study of blood T cells in healthy people across ages. A J-beta primer mix and a sample-barcoded 5' primer were used in a second PCR of about 7 to 12 cycles. TCRdb passed the 5' RACE reads through MiXCR, listing each CDR3 protein once. This sample has fewer than 900,000 distinct CDR3 sequences, with roughly 49% found just once. Germline V gene data show CDR1 as SGHDN and CDR2 as FVKESK. V shed 3 bases and J shed 4 bases, with 10 bases lying between them. The CDR3 is 14 amino acids. The chain carries TRBV14 and TRBJ2-1; D is perhaps TRBD1 (6 bases). Sequences were obtained from blood. This clonotype originated in a woman aged 55 to 70 in good health. The DNA for the CDR3 is TGTGCCAGCAGCCAGGGGGCGAAGTACAATGAGCAGTTCTTC. Its translation is CASSQGAKYNEQFF.